A selection of T cell receptor beta chains follows, all from one sample in a study of CD8 T cells in ankylosing spondylitis. TCRdb passed the 5' RACE reads through MiXCR, listing each CDR3 protein once. The sample lists around 130,000 distinct CDR3 sequences, about an eighth seen once, with roughly 3% in the top ten. Sequencing was carried out using blood, either unsorted or a sorted T cell fraction (not recorded which). The receptors shown here come from a female donor with ankylosing spondylitis or in good health (not recorded which). Both conserved end residues are trimmed from each CDR3. Each record gives: J gene, V gene, CDR3 length, clone size, CDR3 protein. The size of a clone is reported for some rows only, either as once, few or many, or as a class for expanded clones.

TRBJ1-5 TRBV6-1 11 many ASRAGQMKPQH
TRBJ2-2 TRBV29-1 11 many SVRDTNTGELF
TRBJ2-7 TRBV18 16 NA ASSPRLGAGTPLHEQY
TRBJ2-5 TRBV12-3/TRBV12-4 11 NA ASSRTVRETQY
TRBJ2-7 TRBV12-3/TRBV12-4 17 few ASSFDSFGAGLPAYEQY
TRBJ2-7 TRBV18 12 many ASSFRQGADEQY
TRBJ2-7 TRBV7-2 12 NA ASSRSGQLYEQY
TRBJ1-1 TRBV5-5 12 NA ASSSGHTMTEAF
TRBJ1-3 TRBV12-3/TRBV12-4 14 few ASNTGTLISGNTIY
TRBJ2-5 TRBV29-1 10 many SIRSGPETQY
TRBJ2-3 TRBV5-1 15 few ASSSIGGQINGDTQY
TRBJ2-3 TRBV12-3/TRBV12-4 12 many ASSFSRGADTQY
TRBJ2-7 TRBV28 10 NA ASKQGPYEQY
TRBJ2-4 TRBV5-1 19 many ASSWRVGKTEYRSAKNIQY
TRBJ2-5 TRBV10-2 12 few ASSVGQRGETQY
TRBJ2-5 TRBV30 13 few AWSVTGGAGKTQY
TRBJ2-7 TRBV12-3/TRBV12-4 12 NA ASSLNLGSDEQY
TRBJ2-1 TRBV7-3 14 few ASSLNGGSGGNEQF
TRBJ2-7 TRBV20-1 12 many SARVGGRAGEQY
TRBJ2-2 TRBV2 13 many ASRLAGTNTGELF
TRBJ2-1 TRBV27 11 many ASGTGSYNEQF
TRBJ2-2 TRBV20-1 13 many SARVRETNTGELF
TRBJ2-3 TRBV5-1 13 many ASREGAGSTDTQY
TRBJ2-2 TRBV7-6 17 many ASSPRSSGGVRNTGELF
TRBJ1-2 TRBV5-1 13 few ASRIDPGAVSGYT
TRBJ1-2 TRBV5-1 12 many ASSPTDRGYGYT
TRBJ2-7 TRBV10-3 10 NA AISDRGDEQY
TRBJ2-1 TRBV29-1 11 NA SSLAGAHNEQF
TRBJ2-1 TRBV20-1 12 few SAPLSGGLNEQF
TRBJ1-6 TRBV28 14 few ASSPRAGNKNSPLH
TRBJ2-7 TRBV10-3 12 few AISGRTGSYEQY
TRBJ2-2 TRBV20-1 11 few SAQGRNTGELF
TRBJ1-1 TRBV5-1 13 NA ASSHEQSMNTEAF
TRBJ2-1 TRBV20-1 13 few SANPGTRSTNEQF
TRBJ1-1 TRBV15 15 few ATSRHRGGAGNTEAF
TRBJ1-5 TRBV25-1 15 many ASSGSGEGARNQPQH
TRBJ2-1 TRBV5-1 15 many ASSLAGASGGYNEQF